The T cell receptor (beta chain) under discussion was sequenced for a study of shared T cell receptors in the human thymus. Germline loops: CDR1 MNHNY, CDR2 SVGAGI (reference sequence). This CDR3 has 16 residues. V gave up 4 bases and J gave up 2 bases, with 16 bases separating them. Assay: immunoSEQ multiplex PCR; the TCRdb copy retains only in-frame clones and omits some. The sample shows about 380,000 clones, approximately 95% of them seen only once. V gene TRBV6-6 combines with J gene TRBJ2-3; D possibly corresponds to TRBD2 (5 bases). This sequence was found in a human donor. Sequenced sample: thymocytes. The CDR3 sequence: CASSLTAVPITDTQYF. The CDR3, as DNA: TGTGCCAGCAGTTTAACAGCGGTTCCGATCACAGATACGCAGTATTTT.